This entry is about one T cell receptor beta chain. This sample was included in a study of blood T cell repertoires in COVID-19. Study at large: Some COVID-19 samples were acute and others convalescent; all came from the United States, Italy and Spain. The analysed material was cDNA or gDNA that came from T cells, B-cell-depleted T cells, or PBMCs.

Clones were read by immunoSEQ multiplex PCR, and TCRdb kept only the in-frame ones, dropping some. The repertoire includes approximately 26,000 clones, nearly 90% of them detected once, and 1.5% to 2% sits in the top ten. From germline, CDR1 is MDHEN and CDR2 SYDVKM. Trimming removed 3 bases at V and 4 bases at J, with 19 bases between. The CDR3 runs to 17 residues. The sample was peripheral blood. The chain carries TRBV28 and TRBJ2-4, with D possibly being TRBD2 (6 bases). This clonotype was obtained from a woman aged 55-70 years with active COVID-19. The CDR3 DNA reads TGTGCCAGCAGTTTTTTGGGGTTCGGGGGAACAAAAAACATTCAGTACTTC. Translated, it gives CASSFLGFGGTKNIQYF.